Given below is one T cell receptor beta chain in context. Its target is not known. Libraries were prepared by immunoSEQ multiplex PCR; TCRdb keeps only in-frame clonotypes and omits some of them. The sample consists of approximately 60,000 clones, 76% of them appearing once. This sample was included in a study of T cell responses to AZD1222 COVID-19 vaccine. Study findings and constraints: The donor cohort was predominantly white British with a female majority, and clonal diversity may have been underestimated. Following two doses of AZD1222, Spike-specific TCR breadth and depth rose.

This sample comprised peripheral blood, obtained on day 0 of AZD1222 vaccination. The clonotype originates from an adult in good health.

CDR3 nucleotides: TGTGCCAGCAGCGTCGGGGGACTAGGGTTAAGTGAGCAGTTCTTC. Translated, it gives CASSVGGLGLSEQFF. The chain joins TRBV9 to TRBJ2-1, with TRBD2 identical over 8 bases. The CDR3 is 15 amino acids. V dropped 2 bases and J dropped 9; count of bases not matched to a gene: 10. Germline V gene sequence: CDR1 SGDLS, CDR2 YYNGEE.